A selection of T cell receptor beta chains follows, all from one sample in a study of cytomegalovirus exposure and HLA in healthy donors. Produced via immunoSEQ multiplex PCR; TCRdb's table is partial and in-frame only. The sample has roughly 83,000 clones, over 60% seen once. The material sequenced was PBMCs. Every receptor here comes from a man aged 55 to 69 in good health and CMV-seronegative. Each CDR3 is given with its conserved first and last residue. Fields, in order: V gene, J gene, clone size, D gene, CDR3 protein, CDR3 DNA. D genes are given only for firm matches. The size entry is marked missing in some rows and otherwise reads once, few, many or a size class.

V: TRBV30; J: TRBJ1-1; size: .; D: TRBD1; CDR3: CAWTVYPQGVTEAFF; DNA: TGTGCCTGGACCGTCTACCCACAGGGGGTTACTGAAGCTTTCTTT
V: TRBV9; J: TRBJ2-7; size: .; D: .; CDR3: CASSPLGVAASEQYF; DNA: TGTGCCAGCTCGCCCCTCGGGGTAGCGGCCTCCGAGCAGTACTTC
V: TRBV11-2; J: TRBJ1-2; size: .; D: .; CDR3: CASSVTDSSYGYTF; DNA: TGTGCCAGCAGTGTAACGGACAGCTCCTATGGCTACACCTTC
V: TRBV10-3; J: TRBJ2-7; size: .; D: TRBD1; CDR3: CAISIGGEISRYEQYF; DNA: TGTGCCATCAGTATAGGGGGCGAGATTTCTAGATACGAGCAGTACTTC
V: TRBV6-1; J: TRBJ2-1; size: .; D: TRBD2; CDR3: CASTLGLADNEQFF; DNA: TGTGCCAGCACTTTGGGACTAGCGGACAATGAGCAGTTCTTC
V: TRBV30; J: TRBJ1-2; size: few; D: .; CDR3: CAYRGNGYTF; DNA: TGTGCCTACCGGGGGAATGGCTACACCTTC
V: TRBV6-1; J: TRBJ2-7; size: .; D: .; CDR3: CASSPLYEQYF; DNA: TGTGCCAGCAGTCCCTTATACGAGCAGTACTTC
V: TRBV2; J: TRBJ2-3; size: .; D: TRBD2; CDR3: CASRELAGTDTQYF; DNA: TGTGCCAGCAGGGAACTAGCGGGCACAGATACGCAGTATTTT
V: TRBV11-2; J: TRBJ1-5; size: .; D: TRBD1; CDR3: CASSSEGAGNQPQHF; DNA: TGTGCCAGCAGCTCAGAGGGGGCGGGCAATCAGCCCCAGCATTTT
V: TRBV7-8; J: TRBJ2-7; size: .; D: TRBD2; CDR3: CASSVQGLGTYEQYF; DNA: TGTGCCAGCAGCGTCCAGGGACTAGGGACCTACGAGCAGTACTTC
V: TRBV7-8; J: TRBJ1-4; size: .; D: .; CDR3: CASSLFDRTNEKLFF; DNA: TGTGCCAGCAGCTTATTCGACAGGACCAATGAAAAACTGTTTTTT
V: TRBV11-3; J: TRBJ2-2; size: .; D: TRBD2; CDR3: CASSLLGHSGDLPGELFF; DNA: TGTGCCAGCAGCTTATTAGGTCATAGCGGGGACCTCCCCGGGGAGCTGTTTTTT
V: TRBV10-3; J: TRBJ2-7; size: few; D: TRBD2; CDR3: CAHRGGGQQYF; DNA: TGTGCCCACCGGGGCGGGGGTCAGCAGTACTTC
V: TRBV4-2; J: TRBJ2-1; size: once; D: TRBD2; CDR3: CASSPPAGGRTYEQFF; DNA: TGTGCCAGCAGCCCCCCGGCGGGGGGGCGTACATATGAGCAGTTCTTC
V: TRBV6-4; J: TRBJ2-3; size: .; D: .; CDR3: CASSAGGTDTQYF; DNA: TGTGCCAGCAGTGCTGGAGGCACAGATACGCAGTATTTT
V: TRBV18; J: TRBJ1-2; size: few; D: .; CDR3: CASSQGFDYGYTF; DNA: TGTGCCAGCTCACAGGGGTTCGACTATGGCTACACCTTC
V: TRBV11-2; J: TRBJ2-7; size: .; D: .; CDR3: CASSSPGRNYEQYF; DNA: TGTGCCAGCAGCTCCCCCGGGAGAAACTACGAGCAGTACTTC
V: TRBV7-8; J: TRBJ2-7; size: few; D: TRBD2; CDR3: CASSRVERGYEQYF; DNA: TGTGCCAGCAGCCGGGTGGAGCGGGGCTACGAGCAGTACTTC
V: TRBV7-9; J: TRBJ2-6; size: .; D: .; CDR3: CSSSAAGSRKGGANVLTF; DNA: TGTTCCAGCAGCGCGGCGGGTTCCCGTAAAGGAGGGGCCAACGTCCTGACTTTC
V: TRBV30; J: TRBJ1-6; size: .; D: .; CDR3: CAWRQGGFSPLHF; DNA: TGTGCCTGGAGACAAGGCGGCTTTTCACCCCTCCACTTT
V: TRBV28; J: TRBJ2-2; size: .; D: .; CDR3: CASSWTRHTGELFF; DNA: TGTGCCAGCAGTTGGACAAGACACACCGGGGAGCTGTTTTTT
V: TRBV2; J: TRBJ2-6; size: few; D: .; CDR3: CASSSVRTGANVLTF; DNA: TGTGCCAGCAGTAGTGTCAGGACTGGGGCCAACGTCCTGACTTTC
V: TRBV30; J: TRBJ1-2; size: .; D: .; CDR3: CAWSVRRVSGYTF; DNA: TGTGCCTGGAGTGTACGCAGGGTTAGTGGCTACACCTTC
V: TRBV6-1; J: TRBJ1-5; size: .; D: TRBD1; CDR3: CASSDHTGTGNQPQHF; DNA: TGTGCCAGCAGTGATCATACCGGGACAGGGAACCAGCCCCAGCATTTT
V: TRBV5-1; J: TRBJ1-1; size: .; D: TRBD1; CDR3: CASSLATGGINTEAFF; DNA: TGCGCCAGCAGCTTGGCAACAGGGGGCATCAACACTGAAGCTTTCTTT
V: TRBV4-1; J: TRBJ1-1; size: .; D: .; CDR3: CASSQDRNTEAFF; DNA: TGCGCCAGCAGCCAAGACCGGAACACTGAAGCTTTCTTT
V: TRBV5-6; J: TRBJ1-2; size: .; D: TRBD1; CDR3: CASSLVTGGLGYTF; DNA: TGTGCCAGCAGCTTGGTGACAGGGGGATTAGGCTACACCTTC
V: TRBV19; J: TRBJ2-7; size: .; D: TRBD1; CDR3: CASSSRDRGYEQYF; DNA: TGTGCCAGTAGTAGCCGGGACAGGGGTTACGAGCAGTACTTC
V: TRBV6-1; J: TRBJ1-6; size: .; D: .; CDR3: CASSGGGVYNSPLHF; DNA: TGTGCCAGCAGTGGGGGGGGTGTTTATAATTCACCCCTCCACTTT
V: TRBV27; J: TRBJ1-2; size: few; D: TRBD1; CDR3: CASSDRTGIRYGYTF; DNA: TGTGCCAGCAGTGATCGGACAGGGATAAGATATGGCTACACCTTC
V: TRBV6-5; J: TRBJ1-2; size: .; D: .; CDR3: CASSWGETYTF; DNA: TGTGCCAGCAGTTGGGGAGAGACCTACACCTTC
V: TRBV30; J: TRBJ1-6; size: few; D: .; CDR3: CAWSPGTRNSPLHF; DNA: TGTGCCTGGAGCCCCGGGACTCGTAATTCACCCCTCCACTTT
V: TRBV5-8; J: TRBJ2-2; size: .; D: .; CDR3: CASSLGPGTKTGELFF; DNA: TGTGCCAGCAGCTTGGGGCCGGGAACTAAAACCGGGGAGCTGTTTTTT
V: TRBV11-3; J: TRBJ2-1; size: .; D: TRBD2; CDR3: CASSWGPGLAGINEQFF; DNA: TGTGCCAGCAGTTGGGGGCCGGGACTAGCGGGGATCAATGAGCAGTTCTTC
V: TRBV9; J: TRBJ2-3; size: .; D: TRBD2; CDR3: CASSTRTSQEDTQYF; DNA: TGTGCCAGCAGCACCCGGACTAGCCAGGAAGATACGCAGTATTTT
V: TRBV5-1; J: TRBJ1-4; size: once; D: .; CDR3: CASRGGDNEKLFF; DNA: TGCGCCAGCAGGGGGGGAGATAATGAAAAACTGTTTTTT
V: TRBV7-2; J: TRBJ2-1; size: once; D: .; CDR3: CASSLAGPWNEQFF; DNA: TGTGCCAGCAGCTTAGCGGGGCCCTGGAATGAGCAGTTCTTC
V: TRBV9; J: TRBJ1-2; size: .; D: .; CDR3: CASSGRQEIYF; DNA: TGTGCCAGCAGCGGGAGACAGGAGATCTACTTC
V: TRBV27; J: TRBJ1-5; size: few; D: .; CDR3: CATRQDRNQPQHF; DNA: TGTGCCACCCGTCAGGACAGAAATCAGCCCCAGCATTTT
V: TRBV10-3; J: TRBJ1-1; size: .; D: .; CDR3: CAISEVAENTEAFF; DNA: TGTGCCATCAGTGAGGTCGCGGAGAACACTGAAGCTTTCTTT